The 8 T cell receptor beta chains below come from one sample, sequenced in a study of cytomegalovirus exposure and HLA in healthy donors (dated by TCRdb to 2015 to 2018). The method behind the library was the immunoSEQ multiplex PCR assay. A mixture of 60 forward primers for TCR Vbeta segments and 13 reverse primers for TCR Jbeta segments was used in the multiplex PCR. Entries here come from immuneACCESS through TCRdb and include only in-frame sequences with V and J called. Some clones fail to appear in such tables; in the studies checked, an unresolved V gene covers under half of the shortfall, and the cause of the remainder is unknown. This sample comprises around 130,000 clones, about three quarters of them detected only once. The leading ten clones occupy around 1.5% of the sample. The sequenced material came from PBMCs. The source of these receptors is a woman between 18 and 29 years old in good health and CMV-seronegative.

CDR3 coding DNA: TGTGCCAGCTTCTCCGAGGGGGCTGGAGATACGCAGTATTTT. Translating it yields CASFSEGAGDTQYF. This chain uses TRBV6-5 with TRBJ2-3, with TRBD1 identical over 7 bases. Germline loops: CDR1 MNHEY, CDR2 SVGAGI. The CDR3 is 14 residues long. V gave up 8 bases and J gave up 5 bases; unmatched junction bases: 10.

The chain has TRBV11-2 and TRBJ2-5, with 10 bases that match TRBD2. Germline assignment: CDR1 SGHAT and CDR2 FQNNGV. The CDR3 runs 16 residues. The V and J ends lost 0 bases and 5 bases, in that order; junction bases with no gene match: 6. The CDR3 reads CASSLDRLAGVETQYF. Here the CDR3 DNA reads TGTGCCAGCAGCTTAGATAGGCTAGCGGGAGTGGAGACCCAGTACTTC.

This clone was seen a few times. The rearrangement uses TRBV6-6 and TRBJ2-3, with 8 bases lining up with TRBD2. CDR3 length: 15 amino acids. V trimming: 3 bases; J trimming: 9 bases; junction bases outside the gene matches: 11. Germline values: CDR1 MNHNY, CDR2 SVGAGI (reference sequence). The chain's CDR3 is CASSYASREGATQYF. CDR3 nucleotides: TGTGCCAGCAGTTATGCGAGCCGGGAGGGCGCCACGCAGTATTTT.

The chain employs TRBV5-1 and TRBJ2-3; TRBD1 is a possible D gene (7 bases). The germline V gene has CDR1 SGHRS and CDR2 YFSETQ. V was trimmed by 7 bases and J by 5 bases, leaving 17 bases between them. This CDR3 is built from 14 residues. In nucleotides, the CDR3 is TGCGCCAGCGAGGCTGGGGGGACAGAAGATACGCAGTATTTT. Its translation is CASEAGGTEDTQYF.

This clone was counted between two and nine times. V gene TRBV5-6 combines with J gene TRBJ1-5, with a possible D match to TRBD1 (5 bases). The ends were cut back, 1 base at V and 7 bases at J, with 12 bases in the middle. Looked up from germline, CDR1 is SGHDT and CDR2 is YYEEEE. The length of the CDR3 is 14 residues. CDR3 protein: CASSLWGEGQPQHF. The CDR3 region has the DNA TGTGCCAGCAGCTTGTGGGGGGAAGGGCAGCCCCAGCATTTT. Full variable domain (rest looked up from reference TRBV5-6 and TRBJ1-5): DAGVTQSPTHLIKTRGQQVTLRCSPKSGHDTVSWYQQALGQGPQFIFQYYEEEERQRGNFPDRFSGHQFPNYSSELNVNALLLGDSALYLCASSLWGEGQPQHFGDGTRLSIL.

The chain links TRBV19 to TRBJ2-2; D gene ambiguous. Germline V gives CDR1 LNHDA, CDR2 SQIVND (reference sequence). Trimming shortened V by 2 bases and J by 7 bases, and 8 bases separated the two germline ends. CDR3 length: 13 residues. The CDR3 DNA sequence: TGTGCCAGTAGTATACTAGTTGGCGGGGAGCTGTTTTTT. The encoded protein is CASSILVGGELFF.

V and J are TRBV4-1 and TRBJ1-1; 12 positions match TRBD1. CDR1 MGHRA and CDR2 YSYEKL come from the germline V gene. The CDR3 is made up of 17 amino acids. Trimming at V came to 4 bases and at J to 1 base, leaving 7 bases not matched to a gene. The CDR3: CASSLRDRGPGNTEAFF. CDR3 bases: TGCGCCAGCAGCCTTCGGGACAGGGGGCCTGGGAACACTGAAGCTTTCTTT.

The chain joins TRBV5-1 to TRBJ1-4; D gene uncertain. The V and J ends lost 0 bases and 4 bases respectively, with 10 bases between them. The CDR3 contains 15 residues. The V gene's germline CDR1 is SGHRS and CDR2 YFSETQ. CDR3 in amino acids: CASSLASQFNEKLFF. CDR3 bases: TGCGCCAGCAGCTTGGCCTCACAGTTTAATGAAAAACTGTTTTTT.